This T cell receptor (beta chain) was sequenced in a study of blood T cells in healthy people across ages. This clonotype appeared a few times. Its specificity is not known. Being one base from a much bigger clone, this may be a read error. General study results and limits: Whereas aged donors had fewer naive CD4+ cells, long-lived donors had more of them and higher diversity.

Using a J-beta primer mix together with a sample-barcoded 5' primer, a second PCR was run for roughly 7 to 11 cycles. TCRdb recomputed calls from the 5' RACE reads with MiXCR, one row per CDR3 protein. The sample shows about 1.4 million distinct CDR3 sequences, 59% of them seen only once. The TCR comes from a man aged 18-30 years in good health. Material for sequencing was blood.

DNA for the CDR3: TGCGCCAGCAGCCAAGCAGGTCTGTCTAGCGGGGGGGCTTACAATGAGCAGTACTTC. Amino acid sequence: CASSQAGLSSGGAYNEQYF. The chain joins TRBV4-3 to TRBJ2-7, with 12 bases aligning to TRBD2. Germline lookup yields CDR1 LGHNA and CDR2 YSLEER. Trimming at V came to 1 base and at J to 7 bases, leaving 17 bases not matched to a gene. CDR3 length: 19 amino acids.